The present TCR beta chain was sequenced within a study of shared T cell receptors in the human thymus. The table came from immunoSEQ multiplex PCR; TCRdb's copy has only in-frame clones and leaves some out. The sample has 540,000 or so clones, more than 75% seen once. Germline loops: CDR1 SGHAT, CDR2 FQNNGV. With 6 bases removed from V and 3 bases from J, the gap between germline ends came to 12 bases. The CDR3 totals 13 residues. These sequences were also reported in another study, on human thymus T cells. That report adds: Corrective surgery for congenital heart defects was being performed on the healthy Finnish infants who served as donors. Thymic tissue was derived from resections collected during corrective heart surgery. Thymic and blood repertoires seemed to favor certain V and J genes. Overlap was high between thymic repertoires from unrelated individuals, as reported in related research.

The receptor was isolated from a boy in the first two years of life with a congenital heart defect. The chain joins TRBV11-2 to TRBJ2-7; D is possibly TRBD1 (5 bases). The sequenced sample was thymocytes. The CDR3 coding sequence is TGTGCCAGCAGGGTGACAGAACGCTACGAGCAGTACTTC. Protein product: CASRVTERYEQYF.